This TCR beta chain was captured by sequencing in a study of shared clonotypes between healthy human individuals. Regarding this clone: The antigen remains undetermined.

Overall study findings and caveats: The study found roughly 5% of naive CD4 clonotypes shared across a handful of donors.

None of the donors, who were healthy HIV-negative adults, had recently had acute infections or vaccinations. Profiling relied on immunoSEQ multiplex PCR, and the TCRdb table lists in-frame clones only, not all of them. This sample has around 1,000,000 clones, with approximately 75% found just once. V was shortened by 6 bases and J by 8 bases, with 16 bases between the two germline ends. Per germline, CDR1 SNHLY and CDR2 FYNNEI. This CDR3 has 14 amino acids. The sequence came from a young man in good health. Some clones in this sample may be carry-over from other donors' samples. The genes are TRBV2 and TRBJ1-4; TRBD1 is a possible D gene (5 bases). The material sequenced was memory CD4+ T cells from PBMCs. Indicated subset: CD45RA-negative fraction. The CDR3 loop is CASSYGTGQEKLFF. CDR3 coding DNA: TGTGCCAGCAGCTACGGGACCGGGCAAGAAAAACTGTTTTTT.